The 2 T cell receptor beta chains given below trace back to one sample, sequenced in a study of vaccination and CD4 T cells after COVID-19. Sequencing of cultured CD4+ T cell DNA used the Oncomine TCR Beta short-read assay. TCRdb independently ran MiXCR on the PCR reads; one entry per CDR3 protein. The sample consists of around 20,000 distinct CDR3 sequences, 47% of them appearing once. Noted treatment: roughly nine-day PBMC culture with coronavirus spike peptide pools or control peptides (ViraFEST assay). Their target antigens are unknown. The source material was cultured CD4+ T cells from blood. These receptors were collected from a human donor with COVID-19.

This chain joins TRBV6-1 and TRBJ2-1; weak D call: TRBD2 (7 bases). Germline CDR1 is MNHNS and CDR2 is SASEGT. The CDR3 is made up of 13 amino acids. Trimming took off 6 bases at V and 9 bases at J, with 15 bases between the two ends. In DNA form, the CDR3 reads TGTGCCAGCAGGGGGAGGGGGAGACTTGAGCAGTTCTTC. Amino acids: CASRGRGRLEQFF.

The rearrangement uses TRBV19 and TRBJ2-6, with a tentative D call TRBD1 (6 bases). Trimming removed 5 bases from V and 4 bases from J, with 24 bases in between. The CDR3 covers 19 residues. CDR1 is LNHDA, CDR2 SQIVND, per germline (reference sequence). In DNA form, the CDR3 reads TGTGCCAGTAGTCCTGGCCGAACAGGGTCTTCGTACGGGGCCAACGTCCTGACTTTC. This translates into CASSPGRTGSSYGANVLTF. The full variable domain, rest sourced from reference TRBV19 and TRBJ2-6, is DGGITQSPKYLFRKEGQNVTLSCEQNLNHDAMYWYRQDPGQGLRLIYYSQIVNDFQKGDIAEGYSVSREKKESFPLTVTSAQKNPTAFYLCASSPGRTGSSYGANVLTFGAGSRLTVL.